Sequencing of this TCR beta chain was carried out in a study of CD8+CD57+ T cells in acquired aplastic anemia listed by TCRdb under 2018. Regarding the research as a whole: On average, sorted CD4+ and CD8+ cells yielded around 3.1 ug of extracted DNA, with a range of roughly 0.19 to 27.4 ug. CD8+CD57+ expansion was defined as a frequency above the mean frequency observed in healthy subjects.

Flow cytometry had shown CD8+CD57+ cell expansion in the patients selected for sequencing. Severe acquired aplastic anemia was diagnosed in all patients according to International Study of Aplastic Anemia and Agranulocytosis and Camitta criteria. No therapy had been received by the patients at the time of blood sampling. The study deep-sequenced TCR repertoires of sorted CD4+ and CD8+ blood T cells from severe aplastic anemia patients and healthy subjects. Patients were enrolled in the USA under clinicaltrials.gov protocols 00001620, 01623167, 00001397, 00071045, 00081523 and 00961064. Ficoll-Paque density gradient centrifugation was used to isolate peripheral blood mononuclear cells. Before DNA was extracted, CD4+ and CD8+ T cells were sorted using either FACS or magnetic beads. The germline V gene (reference sequence) specifies SGHNT as CDR1 and YYREEE as CDR2. The CDR3 runs 17 amino acids, cysteine and phenylalanine included. Of all the DNA, just the CDR3 is kept, 51 bases in frame from base 1. V loses 3 bases, J loses 0 bases, and the germline ends lie 18 bases apart.

TCR beta VDJ combination and CDR3 sequence profiling used genomic DNA as the template. TCR repertoire sequencing was run on an Illumina HiSeq 2000. Per the source publication's procedure: Repertoires were assessed using TRBV/TRBJ rearrangement plots, CDR3 size and DJ length profiles, and Simpson's diversity index. The most abundant DNA sequence in the deep sequencing data was taken as the immunodominant clone. CDR3 amino acid sequences were checked for sharing between subjects and were compared against published repertoires and the VDJdb database. TCRdb passed the public sequencing reads through fastp at Q25 and MiXCR, retaining productive beta sequences. For every CDR3 protein sequence, its rows merge into one entry that carries the most common genes and DNA. TCRdb's processing, not the study's, gives the V and J calls here. The sample table lists a few hundred thousand distinct CDR3 sequences, 56% of them with a count of one. Around 1.3% of the sample is in the top ten clones.

Note on this clonotype: Its antigen has not been determined. Base qualities were left out, and no much larger clone turns up one base away.

Beyond this particular receptor, the publication reports: Approximately 31 CD8+ CDR3 sequences were found in both patients and controls but appeared to be highly expressed in patients and within the immunodominant clones of the patients. No significant difference in CD8+ Simpson's diversity was found between patients and healthy controls (P=0.060).

The sample comprised sorted CD4+, CD8+, or CD8+CD57+ T cells (not recorded which) from PBMCs. This TCR derives from a human donor with aplastic anemia. The chain couples TRBV5-4 to TRBJ2-5; TRBD1 might be the D gene, on 6 matching bases. This receptor carries the CDR3 CASSSYPFSGDQETQYF. The nucleotide sequence is TGTGCCAGCAGCTCATACCCTTTCTCAGGGGACCAAGAGACCCAGTACTTC.